This T cell receptor beta chain was recovered during a study of shared clonotypes between healthy human individuals (dated by TCRdb to 2020 to 2021). The study in broad terms: A couple of women and a few men aged 18 to 49 years were included in the cohort. Blood TCR repertoires of five healthy adults were deeply sequenced to estimate repertoire size and the extent of clonotype sharing between individuals. To increase sequencing depth and limit assay-specific biases, different laboratories used diverse techniques to prepare libraries and sequence TCR repertoires. Leukapheresis yielded between about 0.94 and 8.9 billion PBMCs per donor. For each donor, three plates each were used for CD4 naive and CD4 memory, two plates were used for CD8 naive, and one plate was used for CD8 memory.

On this clone: Its antigen remains unidentified. Qualities for individual bases were not recorded, and no much larger clone is one base off.

The research as a whole found: Sampling was restricted to blood, and TCR repertoires in tissues likely differ from the TCR repertoires found in blood. Rarefaction of sorted-subset datasets indicated incomplete sequencing despite the large sequencing depth. About 5% of naive CD4, 3.5% of naive CD8, approximately 2% of memory CD4, and 0.35% to 0.5% of memory CD8 clonotypes were shared across several donors. Pairwise subsampling led to the expectation that sequencing depth would affect the degree of clonotype sharing among donors. Naive subsets generally had larger estimated clonotype richness than memory subsets did. Higher generation probabilities were observed for clonotypes shared by all four sorted-subset donors than for non-shared clonotypes. Because the study included only a small number of donors, the genetic and exposure-history diversity represented was limited.

Donors were healthy HIV-negative adults with no recently reported acute infections or vaccinations. Every donor was a Caucasian adult living in Nashville, Tennessee, USA. CD4+ T cells were enriched through magnetic negative selection, after which naive cells were positively selected on CD45RA and the remaining negative fraction served as the memory subset. After blood collection by leukapheresis, PBMCs were isolated using Ficoll-Histopaque density gradient centrifugation and then cryopreserved in the vapor phase of liquid nitrogen. Analytical flow cytometry was used to check the purity and quantity of every magnetically sorted T cell population. Each sorted fraction had its genomic DNA isolated and then quantified by UV absorbance on a Nanodrop 2000c. Using the deep immunoSEQ assay, multiplex PCR amplified TCR CDR3 regions from genomic DNA. Genomic DNA extracted from each cell subset was distributed evenly over all wells of several immunoSEQ 96-well plates, and each plate served as one replicate. Each replicate PCR for sorted subsets received 200 ng genomic DNA, equal to around 32,000 T cell genomes. Purified libraries were quantified with a Qubit 3.0 fluorometer, sized on a Bioanalyzer 2100, and re-quantified with the KAPA Library Quantification kit. Every immunoSEQ 96-well plate was sequenced on a separate single-read 150-cycle Illumina NextSeq 550 flow cell. The authors' pipeline ran thus. Because the immunoSEQ output included only junctional sequences and no quality scores, the filtering could not be the same as the filtering used for full-length reads. Sequences were annotated with PyIR, a Python wrapper for IgBLAST v1.9, using IMGT germline references to assign V/J genes and CDR3. Reads were filtered out if the reads had weak V/J assignments (E-value above 1e-6), no CDR3, stop codons, out-of-frame junctions, or ambiguous translated residues. A V3J clonotype was defined by an identical inferred V gene, J gene, and CDR3 amino acid sequence. Percentage overlap between repertoires was calculated by dividing the number of shared unique clonotypes by the size of the smaller repertoire. Three approaches were used to assess repertoire richness: RTK rarefaction, the Chao1 estimator, and Recon v2.1 estimates of unobserved clonotypes. Generation probabilities for all TCRbeta clonotypes obtained by the gDNA method from several donors were computed using OLGA. TCRdb's version of the immuneACCESS table is confined to in-frame rearrangements and falls short of the full clone set. An unresolved V gene accounts for under half of the shortfall where checked; the remainder is of unknown origin. D and trimming come from the DNA, and the V and J calls and clone size come from that table. The sample table contains roughly 530,000 clones; only one count was recorded for about 95% of them. Of the sample, 0.05% to 0.07% falls within the top ten clones.

From the cysteine up to the phenylalanine, the CDR3 has a length of 16 residues. Only the CDR3 portion is preserved as DNA: 48 bases, with reading frame beginning at the first base. The germline V gene provides CDR1 SGHRS and CDR2 YFSETQ. The junction shows trimming of 7 bases on V and 2 bases on J, and the gene matches do not reach 8 bases of it. Input material: naive CD4+ T cells sorted from blood. In light of the paper, this sample's cell subset or site label describes: CD45RA+ positively selected. The chain uses TRBV5-1 and TRBJ2-7; TRBD2 aligns with 14 central bases. The TCR was taken from a woman aged 25 to 39 in good health. The CDR3 protein sequence reads: CASGQGGLAGAYEQYF. The sequenced DNA is TGCGCCAGCGGACAAGGGGGACTAGCGGGAGCCTACGAGCAGTACTTC.